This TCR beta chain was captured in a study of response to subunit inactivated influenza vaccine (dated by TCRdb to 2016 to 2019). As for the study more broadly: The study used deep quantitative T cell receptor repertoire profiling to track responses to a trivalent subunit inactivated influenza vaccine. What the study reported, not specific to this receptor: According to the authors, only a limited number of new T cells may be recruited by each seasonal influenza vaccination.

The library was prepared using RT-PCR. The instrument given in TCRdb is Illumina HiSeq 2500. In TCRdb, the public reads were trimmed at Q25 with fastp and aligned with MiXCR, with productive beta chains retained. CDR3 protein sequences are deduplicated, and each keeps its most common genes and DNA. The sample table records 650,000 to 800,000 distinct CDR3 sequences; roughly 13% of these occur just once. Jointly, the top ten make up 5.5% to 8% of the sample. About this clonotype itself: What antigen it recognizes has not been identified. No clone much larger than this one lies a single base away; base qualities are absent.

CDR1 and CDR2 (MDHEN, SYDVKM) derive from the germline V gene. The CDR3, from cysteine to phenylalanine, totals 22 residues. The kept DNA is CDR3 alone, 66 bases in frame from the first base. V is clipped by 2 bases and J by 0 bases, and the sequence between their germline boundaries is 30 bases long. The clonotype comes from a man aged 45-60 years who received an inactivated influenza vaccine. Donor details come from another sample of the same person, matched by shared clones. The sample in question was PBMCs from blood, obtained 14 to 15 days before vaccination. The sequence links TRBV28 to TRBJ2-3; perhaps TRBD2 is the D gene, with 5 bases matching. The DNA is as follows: TGTGCCAGCAGTTTAAGAGTGTGGAGGCGCTTCAGGCAACGGGATAGCACAGATACGCAGTATTTT. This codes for CASSLRVWRRFRQRDSTDTQYF.